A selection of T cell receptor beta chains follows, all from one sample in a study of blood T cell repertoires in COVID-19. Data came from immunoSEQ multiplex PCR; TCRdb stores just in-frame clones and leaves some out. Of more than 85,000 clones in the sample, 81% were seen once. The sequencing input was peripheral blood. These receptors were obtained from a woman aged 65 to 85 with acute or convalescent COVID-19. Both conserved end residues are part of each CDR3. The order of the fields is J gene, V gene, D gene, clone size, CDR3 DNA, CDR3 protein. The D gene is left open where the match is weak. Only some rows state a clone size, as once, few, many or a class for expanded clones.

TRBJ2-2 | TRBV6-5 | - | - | TGTGCCAGCGCGTACACTAGCACCGGGGAGCTGTTTTTT | CASAYTSTGELFF
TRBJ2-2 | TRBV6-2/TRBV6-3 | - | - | TGTGCCAGCAGCCGACCCGGGGCCGGGGAGCTGTTTTTT | CASSRPGAGELFF
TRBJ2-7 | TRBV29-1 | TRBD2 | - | TGCAGCGCTGGGACTAGCAGCTACGAGCAGTACTTC | CSAGTSSYEQYF
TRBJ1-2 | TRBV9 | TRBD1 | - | TGTGCCAGCACGTATTCGGGACAGTCCTTCTTAAACTATGGCTACACCTTC | CASTYSGQSFLNYGYTF
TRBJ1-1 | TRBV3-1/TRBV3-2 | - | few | TGTGCCAGCAGCCGAGAAGTTTACAGGGTTGACACTGAAGCTTTCTTT | CASSREVYRVDTEAFF
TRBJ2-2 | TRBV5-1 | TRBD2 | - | TGCGCCAGCAGCTTGGGGCTAGCGGACCCACCGGGGAAGCTGTTTTTT | CASSLGLADPPGKLFF
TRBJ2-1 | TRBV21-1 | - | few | TGTGCCAGCAGCAAAGGAGAGATAGAGACGGGGACTTTCCACAATGAGCAGTTCTTC | CASSKGEIETGTFHNEQFF
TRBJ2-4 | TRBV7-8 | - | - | TGTGCCAGCAGCCTCGGACTGATAAACATTCAGTACTTC | CASSLGLINIQYF
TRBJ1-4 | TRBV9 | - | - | TGTGCCAGCAGCGTAGGGGGCTTCGGGGAAAAACTGTTTTTT | CASSVGGFGEKLFF
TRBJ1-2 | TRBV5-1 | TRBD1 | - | TGCGCCAACCCGACAGGGCCCAAAGTCTATGGCTACACCTTC | CANPTGPKVYGYTF
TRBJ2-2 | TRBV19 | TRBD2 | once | TGTGCCAGTAGTATGCAAGCGGGAGCCGGGGAGCTGTTTTTT | CASSMQAGAGELFF
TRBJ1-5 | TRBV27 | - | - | TGTGCCAGCAGTTTAGATGGACGGGGTAATCAGCCCCAGCATTTT | CASSLDGRGNQPQHF
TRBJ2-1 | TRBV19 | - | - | TGTGCCAGTAGTCCAGGGTTGTTTGAGCAGTTCTTC | CASSPGLFEQFF
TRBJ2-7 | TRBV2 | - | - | TGTGCCAGCAGACAGACAGGTGTTTTTTACGAGCAGTACTTC | CASRQTGVFYEQYF
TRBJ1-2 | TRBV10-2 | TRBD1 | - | TGCGCCAGCAGGCCGGGACAGGGGACTAATTATGGCTACACCTTC | CASRPGQGTNYGYTF
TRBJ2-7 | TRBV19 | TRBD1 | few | TGTGCCAGTAGTAGGGGAGGACAGGGGATCTACGAGCAGTACTTC | CASSRGGQGIYEQYF
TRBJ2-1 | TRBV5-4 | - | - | TGTGCCAGCAGCTTGGGTCCGGCACTAGTACACACTCACAATGAGCAGTTCTTC | CASSLGPALVHTHNEQFF
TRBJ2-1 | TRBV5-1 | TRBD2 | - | TGCGCCAGCAGCCCGCGGGGGGGCTTTGGCGATGAGCAGTTCTTC | CASSPRGGFGDEQFF
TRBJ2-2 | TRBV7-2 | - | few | TGTGCCAGCAGCTTCCGTACAGGGACCACCGGGGAGCTGTTTTTT | CASSFRTGTTGELFF
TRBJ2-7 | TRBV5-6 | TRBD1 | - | TGTGCCAGCAGCTACCCGGGACAGGGAAGGGGCGAGCAGTACTTC | CASSYPGQGRGEQYF
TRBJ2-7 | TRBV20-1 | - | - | TGCAGTGCTAGTAGTGCAACCGGGGGGCGGTCATACGAGCAGTACTTC | CSASSATGGRSYEQYF
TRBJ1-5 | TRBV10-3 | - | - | TGTGCCATCATCCCGACAGGCCCTTATAGCAATCAGCCCCAGCATTTT | CAIIPTGPYSNQPQHF